The 13 T cell receptor beta chains below were found in one sample sequenced in a study of cytomegalovirus exposure and HLA in healthy donors (dated by TCRdb to about 2017). Libraries were constructed by the immunoSEQ multiplex PCR assay. The multiplex PCR relied on a mix of 60 forward primers for TCR Vbeta segments and 13 reverse primers for TCR Jbeta segments. Sourced from immuneACCESS, this table was stored by TCRdb with only in-frame sequences that have V and J called. A share of the clones is absent; for the studies checked, an unresolved V gene accounts for under half, and the remainder has no known explanation. The sample table records approximately 100,000 clones; roughly four fifths of these occur just once. Of the sample, 13% to 15% falls within the top ten clones. Sequenced: PBMCs. The source of these receptors is a male donor in good health and CMV-seropositive.

The CDR3 region is CASSPIIFEGQRNTEAFF. The CDR3 bases are TGTGCCAGCAGTCCGATCATTTTCGAGGGACAGAGAAACACTGAAGCTTTCTTT. The J gene is TRBJ1-1, the V gene TRBV27; 7 nucleotides match TRBD1. The V gene end was trimmed by 5 bases and the J gene end by 2 bases; junction bases not matched to a gene: 17. Germline V gene sequence: CDR1 MNHEY, CDR2 SMNVEV (reference sequence). The CDR3 loop spans 18 amino acids.

The gene calls are TRBV19 and TRBJ2-1, with 10 bases aligning to TRBD1. Germline-derived CDR1 and CDR2 are LNHDA and SQIVND (reference sequence). The CDR3 runs to 15 residues. V shed 10 bases and J 3 bases; nucleotides not matched to a gene: 9. In DNA form, the CDR3 reads TGTGCCACTATATCACGGGACAGGGGCTACAATGAGCAGTTCTTC. This gives the protein CATISRDRGYNEQFF.

The chain joins TRBV25-1 to TRBJ1-6; no reliable D call. Trimming left V 4 bases short and J 5 bases short, with 9 bases between. In germline, CDR1 is MGHDK, CDR2 SYGVNS. The CDR3 runs 14 residues. The CDR3 DNA is TGTGCCAGCAGTGTTACGGGAGATAATTCACCCCTCCACTTT. Translation: CASSVTGDNSPLHF.

The chain employs TRBV7-9 and TRBJ2-7, with 10 bases fitting TRBD1. The CDR3 covers 15 residues. Germline CDR1 is SEHNR and CDR2 is FQNEAQ (reference sequence). V was pared by 5 bases and J by 3 bases, with 7 bases of the junction left unmatched. CDR3 nucleotides: TGTGCCAGCAGCACCACCGGGACAGGGGTCTACGAGCAGTACTTC. It yields the protein CASSTTGTGVYEQYF.

This chain uses TRBV7-9 with TRBJ1-2, with a tentative D call TRBD1 (6 bases). This CDR3 has 15 amino acids. Deletions cut 7 bases from V and 4 bases from J, with 19 bases between. Germline CDR1 and CDR2: SEHNR and FQNEAQ (reference sequence). CDR3 DNA sequence: TGTGCCAGCACCGAGGGGCCAGGGGATCCCTATGGCTACACCTTC. Protein product: CASTEGPGDPYGYTF.

The CDR3 DNA follows: TGTGCCAGCAGTTTGCCCCTGGCTAGGTCGAACTACGAGCAGTACTTC. As protein: CASSLPLARSNYEQYF. The chain combines TRBV28 with TRBJ2-7; D call uncertain. The CDR3 is 16 amino acids. V lost 3 bases to trimming and J lost 3 bases, with 18 bases between them. Per the germline V gene, CDR1 is MDHEN and CDR2 is SYDVKM.

This clone was seen only a few times. The V and J genes are TRBV4-3 and TRBJ2-1; D is undetermined. Trimming left V 1 base short and J 7 bases short, with 11 bases between. This CDR3 has 14 amino acids. Per the germline V gene, CDR1 is LGHNA and CDR2 is YSLEER. The CDR3 here is CASSQVHGENEQFF. DNA for the CDR3: TGCGCCAGCAGCCAAGTCCACGGAGAAAATGAGCAGTTCTTC.

V and J are TRBV27 and TRBJ1-6; D not certain. Trimming took 5 bases from V and 2 from J, leaving 10 bases between them. Germline V CDR1 and CDR2: MNHEY, SMNVEV (reference sequence). The CDR3 is 15 residues long. CDR3 DNA sequence: TGTGCCAGCAGTGTGGCGGAACCCTATAATTCACCCCTCCACTTT. It translates to CASSVAEPYNSPLHF.

This chain joins TRBV6-5 and TRBJ2-3; 7 bases map to TRBD2. V trimming: 2 bases; J trimming: 2 bases; junction bases outside the gene matches: 7. This CDR3 is 16 amino acids long. Germline V gives CDR1 MNHEY, CDR2 SVGAGI. The chain's CDR3 is CASSYGVRGVTDTQYF. CDR3 DNA: TGTGCCAGCAGTTACGGAGTACGGGGGGTCACAGATACGCAGTATTTT.

The rearrangement links TRBV4-3 to TRBJ2-1; possibly TRBD2 for D (7 bases). This CDR3 is 17 amino acids long. Germline V CDR1 and CDR2: LGHNA, YSLEER. Trimming stripped 0 bases from V and 5 bases from J, with 17 bases between. The CDR3 sequence: CASSQDPAGAPDNEQFF. The CDR3 coding sequence is TGCGCCAGCAGCCAAGACCCCGCGGGGGCGCCCGACAATGAGCAGTTCTTC.

This clone showed up just once. The chain uses TRBV12-5 and TRBJ2-2, with TRBD1 matching over 7 bases. CDR3 length: 19 residues. With 0 bases clipped from V and 2 bases from J, the junction kept 12 bases outside the gene matches. Germline CDR1 LGHNT, CDR2 FRNRAP. The CDR3 DNA reads TGTGCTAGTGGTTTGGTACTGAGGACAGGCGAACAAAACACCGGGGAGCTGTTTTTT. This translates into CASGLVLRTGEQNTGELFF. Looking up the rest from reference TRBV12-5 and TRBJ2-2 gives the full variable domain: DARVTQTPRHKVTEMGQEVTMRCQPILGHNTVFWYRQTMMQGLELLAYFRNRAPLDDSGMPKDRFSAEMPDATLATLKIQPSEPRDSAVYFCASGLVLRTGEQNTGELFFGEGSRLTVL.

The V gene is TRBV5-8, the J gene TRBJ2-7, with 7 bases identical to TRBD1. V dropped 1 base and J dropped 6; count of bases not matched to a gene: 1. This CDR3 is built from 12 residues. Germline CDR1 SGHTS, CDR2 YDEGEE. CDR3 in DNA: TGTGCCAGCAGCTTGACAGGGGTCGAGCAGTACTTC. Protein: CASSLTGVEQYF. The full variable domain, its missing parts supplied by reference TRBV5-8 and TRBJ2-7, is EAGVTQSPTHLIKTRGQQATLRCSPISGHTSVYWYQQALGLGLQFLLWYDEGEERNRGNFPPRFSGRQFPNYSSELNVNALELEDSALYLCASSLTGVEQYFGPGTRLTVT.

The CDR3 sequence is CATSRGIGNSGANVLTF. CDR3 nucleotide sequence: TGTGCCACCAGCAGGGGGATCGGGAACTCTGGGGCCAACGTCCTGACTTTC. The rearrangement joins TRBV15 to TRBJ2-6; TRBD2 is a possible D gene (5 bases). Trimming removed 3 bases from V and 0 bases from J, with 12 bases in between. Per the germline V gene, CDR1 is LNHNV and CDR2 is YYDKDF (reference sequence). The CDR3 is 17 residues long.